One T cell receptor (beta chain) is described in this entry. The antigen remains unidentified. There are 14 residues in the CDR3. Germline V CDR1 and CDR2: MNHEY, SVGAGI. V was pared by 0 bases and J by 3 bases, with 3 bases between. The table came from immunoSEQ multiplex PCR; TCRdb's copy has only in-frame clones and leaves some out. The table lists more than 550,000 clones, 72% of them singletons. This record belongs to a study of shared clonotypes between healthy human individuals. Study-wide results and caveats: When naive CD4 clonotypes were compared across a handful of donors, approximately 4.9% were shared. Even with large depth, rarefaction showed that sorted-subset sequencing was incomplete. Clonotypes which were not shared had lower generation probabilities than clonotypes that all four donors shared.

Sequencing used memory CD4+ T cells sorted from blood. The subset was: CD45RA-negative fraction. This receptor was obtained from a woman in her thirties in good health. The chain carries TRBV6-5 and TRBJ2-6; D gene unclear. The CDR3 loop reads CASSYSGGANVLTF. In nucleotides, the CDR3 is TGTGCCAGCAGTTACTCGGGTGGGGCCAACGTCCTGACTTTC.